This T cell receptor beta chain is drawn from a study of T cell repertoires in cytomegalovirus infection. Across the whole study: A matching HLA type, together with CMV infection, was signaled by public TCR beta signatures. Points from the study as a whole: It was HLA-C-restricted CMV-specific TCR beta clonotypes that dominated the response ex vivo. Totalled public TCR beta family frequency picked out people who carried CMV plus the relevant HLA.

To note about this clonotype: Its antigen is still unknown.

V gave up 6 bases and J gave up 0 bases; unmatched junction bases: 6. The CDR3 extends over 15 amino acids. TCRdb itself ran the reads through MiXCR, one entry per CDR3 protein. This repertoire shows some 350,000 distinct CDR3 sequences, around a sixth found once; its top ten account for about 10%. V gene TRBV12-3 or TRBV12-4 combines with J gene TRBJ1-1; TRBD1 agrees at 8 bases. The source is a human donor in good health (CMV status not recorded). Some clones in this sample may be carry-over from other donors' samples. Sequencing input: PBMCs. Here the CDR3 reads CASSPGGSLNTEAFF. CDR3 in DNA: TGTGCCAGCAGCCCAGGGGGCAGCCTGAACACTGAAGCTTTCTTT.